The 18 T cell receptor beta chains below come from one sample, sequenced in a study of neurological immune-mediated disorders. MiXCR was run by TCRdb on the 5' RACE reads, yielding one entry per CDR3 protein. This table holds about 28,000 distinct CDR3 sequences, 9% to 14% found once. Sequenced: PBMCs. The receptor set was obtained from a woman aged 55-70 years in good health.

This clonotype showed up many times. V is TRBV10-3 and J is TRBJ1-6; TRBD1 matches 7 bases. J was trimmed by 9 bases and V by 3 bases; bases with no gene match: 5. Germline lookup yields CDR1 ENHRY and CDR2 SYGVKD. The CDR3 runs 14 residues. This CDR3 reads CAISESAGGSPLHF. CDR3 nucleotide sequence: TGTGCCATCAGTGAATCCGCAGGGGGTTCACCCCTCCACTTT.

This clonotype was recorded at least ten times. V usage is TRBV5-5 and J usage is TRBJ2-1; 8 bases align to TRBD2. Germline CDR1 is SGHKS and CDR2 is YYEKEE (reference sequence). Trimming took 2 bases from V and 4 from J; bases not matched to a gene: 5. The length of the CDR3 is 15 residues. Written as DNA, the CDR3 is TGTGCCAGCAGCTTTTATAGCGGGGAGTACAATGAGCAGTTCTTC. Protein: CASSFYSGEYNEQFF. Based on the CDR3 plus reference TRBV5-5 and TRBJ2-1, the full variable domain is DAGVTQSPTHLIKTRGQQVTLRCSPISGHKSVSWYQQVLGQGPQFIFQYYEKEERGRGNFPDRFSARQFPNYSSELNVNALLLGDSALYLCASSFYSGEYNEQFFGPGTRLTVL.

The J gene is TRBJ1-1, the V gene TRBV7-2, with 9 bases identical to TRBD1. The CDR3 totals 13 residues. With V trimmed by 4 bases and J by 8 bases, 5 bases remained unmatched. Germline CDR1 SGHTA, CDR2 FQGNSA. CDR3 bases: TGTGCCAGCAGCTCATCGGACAGGGGAGAAGCTTTCTTT. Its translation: CASSSSDRGEAFF.

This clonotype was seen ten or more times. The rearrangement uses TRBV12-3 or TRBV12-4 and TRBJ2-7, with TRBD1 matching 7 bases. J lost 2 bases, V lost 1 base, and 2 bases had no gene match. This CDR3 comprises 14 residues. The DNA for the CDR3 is TGTGCCAGCAGTTTAGGGACAGGCCCCTACGAGCAGTACTTC. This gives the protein CASSLGTGPYEQYF.

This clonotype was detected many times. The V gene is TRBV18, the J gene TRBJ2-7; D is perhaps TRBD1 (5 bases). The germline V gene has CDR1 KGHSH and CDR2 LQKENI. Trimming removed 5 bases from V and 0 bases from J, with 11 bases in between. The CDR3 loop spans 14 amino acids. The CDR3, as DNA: TGTGCCAGCTCATCAGGGTCGAGCTCCTACGAGCAGTACTTC. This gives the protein CASSSGSSSYEQYF.

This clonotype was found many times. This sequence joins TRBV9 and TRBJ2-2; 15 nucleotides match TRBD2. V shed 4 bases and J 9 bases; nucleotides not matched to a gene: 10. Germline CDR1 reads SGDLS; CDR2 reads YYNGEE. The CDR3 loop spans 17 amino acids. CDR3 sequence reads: CASSPRTSGGAGRELFF. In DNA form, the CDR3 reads TGTGCCAGCAGCCCCCGGACTAGCGGGGGGGCCGGTCGGGAGCTGTTTTTT.

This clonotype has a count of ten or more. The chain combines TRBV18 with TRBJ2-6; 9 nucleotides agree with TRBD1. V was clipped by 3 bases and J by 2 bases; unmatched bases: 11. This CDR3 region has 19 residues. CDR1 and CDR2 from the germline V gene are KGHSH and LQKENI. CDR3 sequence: CASSPRGQGMEAGANVLTF. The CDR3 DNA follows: TGTGCCAGCTCACCTAGGGGACAGGGAATGGAAGCTGGGGCCAACGTCCTGACTTTC.

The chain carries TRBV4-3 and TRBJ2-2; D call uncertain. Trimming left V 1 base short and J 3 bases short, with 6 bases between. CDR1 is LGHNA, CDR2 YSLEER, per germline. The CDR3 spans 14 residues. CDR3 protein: CASSQVRYTGELFF. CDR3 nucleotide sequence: TGCGCCAGCAGCCAAGTCCGGTACACCGGGGAGCTGTTTTTT.

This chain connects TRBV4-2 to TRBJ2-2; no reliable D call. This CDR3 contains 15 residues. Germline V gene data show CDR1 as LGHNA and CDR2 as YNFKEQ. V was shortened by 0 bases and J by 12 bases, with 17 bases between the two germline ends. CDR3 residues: CASSQEIRQSGKLFF. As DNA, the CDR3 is TGTGCCAGCAGCCAAGAAATTCGGCAATCTGGGAAGCTGTTTTTT.

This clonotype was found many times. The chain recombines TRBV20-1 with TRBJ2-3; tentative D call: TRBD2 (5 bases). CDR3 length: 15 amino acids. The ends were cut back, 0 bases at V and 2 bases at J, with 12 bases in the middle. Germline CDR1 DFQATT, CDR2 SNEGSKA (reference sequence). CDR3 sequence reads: CSARDGGLHTDTQYF. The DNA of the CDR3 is TGCAGTGCTAGAGATGGAGGTCTTCACACAGATACGCAGTATTTT.

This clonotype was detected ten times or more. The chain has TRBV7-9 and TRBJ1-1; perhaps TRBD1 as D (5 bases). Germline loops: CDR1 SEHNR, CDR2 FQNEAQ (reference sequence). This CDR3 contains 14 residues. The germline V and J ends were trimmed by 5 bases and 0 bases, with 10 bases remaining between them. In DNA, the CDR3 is TGTGCCAGCAGCATGGGGGGACTGAACACTGAAGCTTTCTTT. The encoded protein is CASSMGGLNTEAFF.

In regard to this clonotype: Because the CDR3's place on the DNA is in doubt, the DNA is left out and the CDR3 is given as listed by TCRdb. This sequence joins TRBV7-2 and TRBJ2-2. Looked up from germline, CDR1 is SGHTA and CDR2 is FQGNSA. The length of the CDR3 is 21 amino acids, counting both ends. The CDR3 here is CASSFVNYGYTFGSGTGELFF.

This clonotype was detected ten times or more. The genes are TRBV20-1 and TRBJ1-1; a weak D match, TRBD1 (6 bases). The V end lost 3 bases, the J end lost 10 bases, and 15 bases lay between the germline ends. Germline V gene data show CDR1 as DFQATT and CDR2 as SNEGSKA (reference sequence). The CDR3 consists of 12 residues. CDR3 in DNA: TGCAGTGCTAGTAGTCAGGGGCCCGTAGCTTTCTTT. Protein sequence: CSASSQGPVAFF.

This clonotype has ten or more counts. CDR3 in amino acids: CASSLWGTASTDTQYF. CDR3 nucleotides: TGTGCCAGCAGCTTATGGGGGACGGCTAGCACAGATACGCAGTATTTT. The V gene is TRBV7-2, the J gene TRBJ2-3; the D gene could be TRBD1 or TRBD2 (5 bases each). The CDR3 loop spans 16 amino acids. The V gene lost 2 bases and the J gene lost 0 bases, with 12 bases spanning the gap. Germline loops: CDR1 SGHTA, CDR2 FQGNSA.

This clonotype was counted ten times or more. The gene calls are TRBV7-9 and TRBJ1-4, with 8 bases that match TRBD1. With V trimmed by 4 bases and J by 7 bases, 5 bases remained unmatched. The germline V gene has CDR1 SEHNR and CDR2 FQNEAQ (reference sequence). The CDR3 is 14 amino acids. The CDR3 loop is CASSYGQGSEKLFF. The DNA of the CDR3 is TGTGCCAGCAGCTATGGACAGGGATCTGAAAAACTGTTTTTT.

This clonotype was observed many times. The CDR3 reads CASSRGLAGGIDTQYF. The CDR3 region has the DNA TGTGCCAGCAGTAGGGGACTAGCGGGGGGTATAGATACGCAGTATTTT. The rearrangement joins TRBV28 to TRBJ2-3; TRBD2 aligns across 15 bases. CDR1 is MDHEN and CDR2 is SYDVKM in the germline V gene. The CDR3 contains 16 residues. Unmatched junction bases numbered 5, after V lost 5 bases and J lost 5 bases.

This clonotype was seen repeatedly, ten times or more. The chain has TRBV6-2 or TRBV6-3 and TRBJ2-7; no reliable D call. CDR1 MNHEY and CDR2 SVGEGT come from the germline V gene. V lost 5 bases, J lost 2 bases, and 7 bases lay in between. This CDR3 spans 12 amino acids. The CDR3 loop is CASSKFPYEQYF. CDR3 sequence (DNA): TGTGCCAGCAGTAAGTTCCCCTACGAGCAGTACTTC.

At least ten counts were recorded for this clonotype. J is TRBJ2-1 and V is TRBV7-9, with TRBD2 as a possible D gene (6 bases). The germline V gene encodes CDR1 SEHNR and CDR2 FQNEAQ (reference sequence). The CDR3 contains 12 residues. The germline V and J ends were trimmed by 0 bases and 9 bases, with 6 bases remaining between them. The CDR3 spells CASSLARGEQFF. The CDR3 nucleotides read TGTGCCAGCAGCTTAGCGCGGGGTGAGCAGTTCTTC. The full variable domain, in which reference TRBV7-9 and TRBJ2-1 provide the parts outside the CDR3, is DTGVSQNPRHKITKRGQNVTFRCDPISEHNRLYWYRQTLGQGPEFLTYFQNEAQLEKSRLLSDRFSAERPKGSFSTLEIQRTEQGDSAMYLCASSLARGEQFFGPGTRLTVL.